The table lists the clone carrying this T cell receptor beta chain with a count of one. CDR1 and CDR2 from the germline V gene are SGHRS and YFSETQ. The V gene end was trimmed by 4 bases and the J gene end by 5 bases; junction bases not matched to a gene: 2. CDR3 length equals 14 residues. In the authors' workflow: Amplification from reference gene primers served as the basis for estimated nucleated cell counts. TCRdb's copy holds only in-frame clones and misses some; the assay was immunoSEQ multiplex PCR. V and J calls and clone size come straight from that table; D and trimming were deduced from the DNA. The sample lists over 150,000 clones, about 87% occurring once. The source of the sample is a study of blood T cell repertoires in COVID-19. Study at large: Both acute and convalescent COVID-19 samples were obtained from the United States, Italy and Spain.

The rearrangement joins TRBV5-1 to TRBJ1-6, with 8 bases fitting TRBD1. The sequence derives from a woman in her sixties who had recovered from COVID-19. Sequencing was done on a sample of peripheral blood. The CDR3 loop is CASSQGQDNSPLHF. In nucleotides, the CDR3 is TGCGCCAGCAGCCAGGGACAGGATAATTCACCCCTCCACTTT.